The 5 T cell receptor beta chains below all came from one sample that was sequenced in a study of human T cells and chemical hapten exposure. Time point indicated: patch test 2, 6 weeks after DPC sensitization. Treatment specified: therapeutic diphenylcyclopropenone sensitization with weekly scalp DPC. TCRdb fed the RACE reads into MiXCR, producing one record per CDR3 protein. The sample gives 140,000 or so distinct CDR3 sequences, roughly 12% of which show up once; 1.2% to 1.5% is in the top ten. This specimen consisted of whole blood, obtained in connection with sensitization to the hapten diphenylcyclopropenone (DPC). The origin of the receptors is a woman aged 45 to 65 with alopecia areata. Some clones in this sample may be carry-over from other donors' samples.

This chain connects TRBV29-1 to TRBJ2-7; the match to TRBD1 covers 8 bases. Trimming at V came to 5 bases and at J to 4 bases, leaving 4 bases not matched to a gene. The V gene's germline CDR1 is SQVTM and CDR2 ANQGSEA. The CDR3 consists of 12 residues. The CDR3 loop reads CSVTGQVYEQYF. DNA of the CDR3: TGCAGCGTTACGGGACAGGTATACGAGCAGTACTTC.

This chain connects TRBV3-1 to TRBJ1-5; D not resolved. This CDR3 has 12 residues. Germline CDR1 and CDR2: LGHDT and YNNKEL (reference sequence). V was trimmed by 2 bases and J by 4 bases, leaving 3 bases between them. Here the CDR3 reads CASSQRNQPQHF. The CDR3 DNA is TGTGCCAGCAGCCAAAGGAATCAGCCCCAGCATTTT.

The chain couples TRBV7-6 to TRBJ2-2; the match to TRBD2 covers 11 bases. With V trimmed by 1 base and J by 0 bases, 4 bases remained unmatched. The germline CDR1 and CDR2 sequences are SGHVS and FNYEAQ. The CDR3 runs to 18 residues. The CDR3 nucleotides read TGTGCCAGCAGCTTAGGGATTAGCGGGAGGGCGAACACCGGGGAGCTGTTTTTT. Its protein product is CASSLGISGRANTGELFF.

The chain combines TRBV29-1 with TRBJ2-1, with 14 bases identical to TRBD2. This CDR3 spans 20 amino acids. V lost 0 bases and J lost 5; bases outside the gene matches: 15. CDR1 and CDR2 from the germline V gene are SQVTM and ANQGSEA. As DNA, the CDR3 is TGCAGCGTTGAAGATCAGCAGGGGGCGCCGGGACTAGCGGGAGACAATGAGCAGTTCTTC. This codes for CSVEDQQGAPGLAGDNEQFF.

This clonotype came up once. The V and J genes are TRBV6-1 and TRBJ1-5, with 8 positions matching TRBD1. Unmatched junction bases numbered 10, after V lost 3 bases and J lost 6 bases. Germline V gene lookup returns CDR1 MNHNS and CDR2 SASEGT. There are 16 residues in the CDR3. For the CDR3, the DNA is TGTGCCAGCAGTGACCCCCGGCAGGGGGCCTCTCAGCCCCAGCATTTT. Translating gives CASSDPRQGASQPQHF.